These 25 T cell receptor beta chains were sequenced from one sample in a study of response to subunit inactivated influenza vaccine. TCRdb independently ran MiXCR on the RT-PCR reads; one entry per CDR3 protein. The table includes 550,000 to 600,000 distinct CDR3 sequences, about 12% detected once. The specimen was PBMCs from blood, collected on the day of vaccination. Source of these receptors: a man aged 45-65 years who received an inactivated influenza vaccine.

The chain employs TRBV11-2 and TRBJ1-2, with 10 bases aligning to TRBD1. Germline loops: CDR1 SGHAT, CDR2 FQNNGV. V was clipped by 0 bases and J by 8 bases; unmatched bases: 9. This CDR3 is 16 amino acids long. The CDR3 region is CASSLDLGGTGVGYTF. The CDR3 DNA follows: TGTGCCAGCAGCTTAGATCTTGGAGGGACAGGGGTCGGCTACACCTTC. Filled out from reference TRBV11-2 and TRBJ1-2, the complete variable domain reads EAGVAQSPRYKIIEKRQSVAFWCNPISGHATLYWYQQILGQGPKLLIQFQNNGVVDDSQLPKDRFSAERLKGVDSTLKIQPAKLEDSAVYLCASSLDLGGTGVGYTFGSGTRLTVV.

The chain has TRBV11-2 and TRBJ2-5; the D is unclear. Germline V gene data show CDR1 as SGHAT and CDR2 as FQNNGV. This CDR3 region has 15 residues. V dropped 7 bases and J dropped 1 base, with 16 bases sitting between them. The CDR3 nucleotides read TGTGCCAGCACCCTTTCTCCTACCTTCCAAGAGACCCAGTACTTC. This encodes CASTLSPTFQETQYF.

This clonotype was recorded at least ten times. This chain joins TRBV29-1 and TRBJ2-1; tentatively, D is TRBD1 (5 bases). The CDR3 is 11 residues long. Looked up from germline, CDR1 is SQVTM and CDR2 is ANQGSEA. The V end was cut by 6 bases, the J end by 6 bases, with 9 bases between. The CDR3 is CSVLRGNEQFF. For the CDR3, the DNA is TGCAGCGTCCTTAGGGGCAATGAGCAGTTCTTC.

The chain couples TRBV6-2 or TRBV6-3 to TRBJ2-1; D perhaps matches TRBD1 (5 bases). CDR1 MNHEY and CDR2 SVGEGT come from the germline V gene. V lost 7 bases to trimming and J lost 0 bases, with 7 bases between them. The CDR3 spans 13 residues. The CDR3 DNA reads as TGTGCCAGCACCGACAGCTCCTACAATGAGCAGTTCTTC. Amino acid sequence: CASTDSSYNEQFF.

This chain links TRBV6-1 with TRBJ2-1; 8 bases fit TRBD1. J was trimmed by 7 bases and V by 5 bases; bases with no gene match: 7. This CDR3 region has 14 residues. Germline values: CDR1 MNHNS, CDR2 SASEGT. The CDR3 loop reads CASSPPGQGNEQFF. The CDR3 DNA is TGTGCCAGCAGTCCGCCTGGACAGGGTAATGAGCAGTTCTTC.

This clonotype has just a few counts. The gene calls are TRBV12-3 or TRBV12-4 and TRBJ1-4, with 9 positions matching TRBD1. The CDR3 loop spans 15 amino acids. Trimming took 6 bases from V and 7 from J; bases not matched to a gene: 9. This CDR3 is CASSSDRGFGEKLFF. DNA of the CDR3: TGTGCCAGCAGCTCGGACAGGGGATTTGGTGAAAAACTGTTTTTT.

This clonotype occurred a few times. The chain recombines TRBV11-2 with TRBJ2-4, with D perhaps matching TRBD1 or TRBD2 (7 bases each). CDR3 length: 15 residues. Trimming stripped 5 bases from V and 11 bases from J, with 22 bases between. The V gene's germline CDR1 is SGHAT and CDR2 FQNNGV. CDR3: CASSLGGGGAFLQYF. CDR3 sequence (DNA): TGTGCCAGCAGCCTAGGGGGCGGGGGAGCCTTTCTTCAGTACTTC.

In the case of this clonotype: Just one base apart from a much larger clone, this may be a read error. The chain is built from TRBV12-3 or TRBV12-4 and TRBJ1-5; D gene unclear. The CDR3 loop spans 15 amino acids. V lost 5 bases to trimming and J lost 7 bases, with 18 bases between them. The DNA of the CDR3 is TGTGCCAGCAGTACCACGACCACGGTGAAGCAGCCCCAGCATTTT. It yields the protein CASSTTTTVKQPQHF.

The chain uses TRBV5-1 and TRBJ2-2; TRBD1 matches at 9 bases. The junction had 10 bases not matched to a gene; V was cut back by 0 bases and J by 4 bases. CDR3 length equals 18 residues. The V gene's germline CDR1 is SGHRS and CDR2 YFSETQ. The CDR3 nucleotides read TGCGCCAGCAGCTTGGCCGTGAGGACAGGGGTTAGCACCGGGGAGCTGTTTTTT. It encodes CASSLAVRTGVSTGELFF.

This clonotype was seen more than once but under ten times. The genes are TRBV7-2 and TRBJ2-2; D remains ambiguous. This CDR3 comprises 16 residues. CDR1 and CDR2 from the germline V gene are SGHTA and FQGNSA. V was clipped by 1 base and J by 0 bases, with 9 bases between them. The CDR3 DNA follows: TGTGCCAGCAGCTTAGGTATTAGGCCGAACACCGGGGAGCTGTTTTTT. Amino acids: CASSLGIRPNTGELFF.

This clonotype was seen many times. CDR3 sequence (DNA): TGTGCCAGCAGTTCGCAGGCGGGTTACGAGCAGTACTTC. As protein: CASSSQAGYEQYF. This chain joins TRBV27 and TRBJ2-7; TRBD2 might be the D (5 bases). The CDR3 totals 13 residues. V gave up 4 bases and J gave up 4 bases, with 11 bases separating them. The germline V gene has CDR1 MNHEY and CDR2 SMNVEV (reference sequence).

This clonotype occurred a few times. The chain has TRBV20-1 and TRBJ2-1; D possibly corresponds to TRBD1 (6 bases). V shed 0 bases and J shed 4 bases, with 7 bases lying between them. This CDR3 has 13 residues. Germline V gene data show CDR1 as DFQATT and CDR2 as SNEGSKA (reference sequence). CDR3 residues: CSARERGYNEQFF. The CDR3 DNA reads TGCAGTGCTAGAGAGAGGGGGTACAATGAGCAGTTCTTC.

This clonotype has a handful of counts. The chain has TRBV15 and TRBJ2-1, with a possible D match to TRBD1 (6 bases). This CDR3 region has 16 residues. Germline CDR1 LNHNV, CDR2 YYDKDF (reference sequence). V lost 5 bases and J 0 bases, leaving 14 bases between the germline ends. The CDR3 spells CATSPRSGVSYNEQFF. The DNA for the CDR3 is TGTGCCACCAGCCCCCGCTCAGGGGTCTCCTACAATGAGCAGTTCTTC.

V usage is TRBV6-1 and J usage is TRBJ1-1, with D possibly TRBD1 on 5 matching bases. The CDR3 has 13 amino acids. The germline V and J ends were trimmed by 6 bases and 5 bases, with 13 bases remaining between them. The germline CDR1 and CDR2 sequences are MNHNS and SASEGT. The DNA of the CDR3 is TGTGCCAGCAGCATTGGCCGGGGGACTGAAGCTTTCTTT. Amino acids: CASSIGRGTEAFF.

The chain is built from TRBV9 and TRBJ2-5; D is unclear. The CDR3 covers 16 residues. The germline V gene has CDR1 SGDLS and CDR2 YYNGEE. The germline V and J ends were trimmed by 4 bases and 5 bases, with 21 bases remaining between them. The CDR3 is CASSPGLTVFSETQYF. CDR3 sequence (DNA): TGTGCCAGCAGCCCAGGCCTAACAGTTTTTTCGGAGACCCAGTACTTC.

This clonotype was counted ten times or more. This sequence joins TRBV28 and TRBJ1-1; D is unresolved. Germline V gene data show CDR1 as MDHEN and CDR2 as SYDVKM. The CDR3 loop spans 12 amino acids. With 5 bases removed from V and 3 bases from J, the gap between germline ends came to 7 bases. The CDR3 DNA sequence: TGTGCCAGCAGTACCGTGTACACTGAAGCTTTCTTT. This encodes CASSTVYTEAFF.

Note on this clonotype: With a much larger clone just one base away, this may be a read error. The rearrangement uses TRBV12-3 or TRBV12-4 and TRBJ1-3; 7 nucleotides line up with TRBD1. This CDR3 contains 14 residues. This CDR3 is CARSWDSSGNTIYF. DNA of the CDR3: TGTGCCAGGAGTTGGGACAGTTCTGGAAACACCATATATTTT.

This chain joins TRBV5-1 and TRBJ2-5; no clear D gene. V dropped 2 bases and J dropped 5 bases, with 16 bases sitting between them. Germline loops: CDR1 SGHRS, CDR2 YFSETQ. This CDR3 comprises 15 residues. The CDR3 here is CASSFNPDVGETQYF. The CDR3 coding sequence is TGCGCCAGCAGCTTCAACCCGGACGTCGGGGAGACCCAGTACTTC.

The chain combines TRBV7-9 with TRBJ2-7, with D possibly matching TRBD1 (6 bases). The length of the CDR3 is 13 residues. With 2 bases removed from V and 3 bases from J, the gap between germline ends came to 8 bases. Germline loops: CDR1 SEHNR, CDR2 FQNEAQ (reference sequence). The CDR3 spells CASSLRDNYEQYF. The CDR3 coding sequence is TGTGCCAGCAGCTTACGGGACAACTACGAGCAGTACTTC.

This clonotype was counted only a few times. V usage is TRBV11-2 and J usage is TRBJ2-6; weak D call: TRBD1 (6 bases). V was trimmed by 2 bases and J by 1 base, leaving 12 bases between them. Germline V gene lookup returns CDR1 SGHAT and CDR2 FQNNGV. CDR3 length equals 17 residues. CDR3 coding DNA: TGTGCCAGCAGCTTATCCAGGGGTTTATCTGGGGCCAACGTCCTGACTTTC. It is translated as CASSLSRGLSGANVLTF.

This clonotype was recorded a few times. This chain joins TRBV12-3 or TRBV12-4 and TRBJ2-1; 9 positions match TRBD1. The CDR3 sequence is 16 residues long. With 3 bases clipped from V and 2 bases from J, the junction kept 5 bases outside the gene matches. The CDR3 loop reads CASSLAGTGPYNEQFF. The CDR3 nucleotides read TGTGCCAGCAGTTTGGCCGGGACAGGGCCCTACAATGAGCAGTTCTTC.

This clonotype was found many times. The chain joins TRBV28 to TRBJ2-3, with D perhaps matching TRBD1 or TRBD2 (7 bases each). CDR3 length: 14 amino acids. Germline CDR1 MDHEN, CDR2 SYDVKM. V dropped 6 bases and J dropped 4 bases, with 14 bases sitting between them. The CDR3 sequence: CASRNRGGSDTQYF. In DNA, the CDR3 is TGTGCCAGCAGAAACAGGGGAGGGTCAGATACGCAGTATTTT.

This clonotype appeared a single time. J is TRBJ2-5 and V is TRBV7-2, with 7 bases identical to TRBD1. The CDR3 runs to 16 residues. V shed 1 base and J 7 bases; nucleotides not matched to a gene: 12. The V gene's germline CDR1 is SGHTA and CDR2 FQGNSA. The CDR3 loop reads CASSLVPRTGVRTQYF. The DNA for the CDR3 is TGTGCCAGCAGCTTAGTCCCCCGGACAGGAGTAAGGACCCAGTACTTC.

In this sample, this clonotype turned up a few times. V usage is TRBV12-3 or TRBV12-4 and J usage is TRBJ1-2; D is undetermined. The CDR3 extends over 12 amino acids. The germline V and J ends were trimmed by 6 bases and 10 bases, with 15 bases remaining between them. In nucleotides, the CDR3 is TGTGCCAGCAGCTCTGACGGACGGTACTACACCTTC. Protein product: CASSSDGRYYTF.

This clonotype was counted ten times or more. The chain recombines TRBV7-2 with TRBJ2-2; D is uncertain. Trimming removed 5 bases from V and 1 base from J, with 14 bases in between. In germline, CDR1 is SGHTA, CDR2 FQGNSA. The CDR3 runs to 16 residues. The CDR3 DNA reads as TGTGCCAGCAGCACGTATAACCTATTGAACACCGGGGAGCTGTTTTTT. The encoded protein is CASSTYNLLNTGELFF.